These T cell receptor beta chains were read from a single sample in a study of identical twins. TCRdb re-called the 5' RACE reads with MiXCR, one entry per CDR3 protein. The table has hundreds of thousands of distinct CDR3 sequences, over 20% seen once; the top ten hold roughly 4%. The same data also contributed to another study, on T cells expressing NK-cell markers.

The sequenced material came from PBMCs. The receptors here all came from a woman aged 18-29 years in good health. Each CDR3 is given with its conserved first and last residue. A D gene is named only where the DNA matches it firmly. Clone size is stated in some rows and not others, as once, few, many or a class when expanded.

d_call	clone_size	v_call	j_call	cdr3_nt	cdr3_aa
.	many	TRBV29-1	TRBJ2-1	TGCAGCGTACACGCCAGCTCCTACAATGAGCAGTTCTTC	CSVHASSYNEQFF
.	few	TRBV5-1	TRBJ1-1	TGCGCCAGCAGTGTCGGTAGCACTGAAGCTTTCTTT	CASSVGSTEAFF
TRBD2	.	TRBV20-1	TRBJ2-1	TGCAGCGCCCCCGGGACTACGCCCGACTACAATGAGCAGTTCTTC	CSAPGTTPDYNEQFF
.	.	TRBV7-7	TRBJ2-5	TGTGCTAGCAGCGCTGAACCGGGACCCACAATATACCAGTACTTC	CASSAEPGPTIYQYF
.	few	TRBV20-1	TRBJ2-2	TGCAGTGCTCTCCCCGGTACCCGAGCGAACACCGGGGAGCTGTTTTTT	CSALPGTRANTGELFF
.	few	TRBV20-1	TRBJ2-5	TGCAGTGCTAGTGTGGGGGTAGAGGAGACCCAGTACTTC	CSASVGVEETQYF
.	.	TRBV18	TRBJ2-7	TGTGCCAGCTCACCTGGGAGGACAGACTACGAGCAGTACTTC	CASSPGRTDYEQYF
.	many	TRBV29-1	TRBJ2-7	TGCAGCGTTGTTCGGGCGGAGACCCTCTCCTACGAGCAGTACTTC	CSVVRAETLSYEQYF
.	few	TRBV10-3	TRBJ2-3	TGTGCCATCCAGGACTCCTATACGCAGTATTTT	CAIQDSYTQYF
TRBD1	.	TRBV20-1	TRBJ1-5	TGCAGTGCTAGCCCGACAGGGATTAGCAATCAGCCCCAGCATTTT	CSASPTGISNQPQHF
.	.	TRBV29-1	TRBJ1-2	TGCAGCGCCGGACCGGGACGGGTGGGTGGCTACACCTTC	CSAGPGRVGGYTF
.	few	TRBV24-1	TRBJ2-1	TGTGCCACCAGTGATCCCGGGGGCGCGGGCAATGAGCAGTTCTTC	CATSDPGGAGNEQFF
.	many	TRBV5-5	TRBJ2-3	TGTGCCAGCACCCTGGGGCGCCTCGACACAGATACGCAGTATTTT	CASTLGRLDTDTQYF
.	few	TRBV6-1	TRBJ1-2	TGTGCCAGCAGCCCAGACGGAGCTAACTATGGCTACACCTTC	CASSPDGANYGYTF
TRBD2	few	TRBV5-1	TRBJ2-1	TGCGCCAGCAGCTTGGTACCTAGCGGGACGGATGAGCAGTTCTTC	CASSLVPSGTDEQFF
.	many	TRBV5-5	TRBJ2-7	TGTGCCAGCAGCTTGGTCCCCATCTCCTACGAGCAGTACTTC	CASSLVPISYEQYF
.	.	TRBV7-2	TRBJ1-6	TGTGCCAGCAGCTCAGGGGTGACAGCTAATTCACCCCTCCACTTT	CASSSGVTANSPLHF
.	many	TRBV7-2	TRBJ2-1	TGTGCCAGCAGCTTTGCGGAAAACAATGAGCAGTTCTTC	CASSFAENNEQFF
.	.	TRBV9	TRBJ2-1	TGTGCCAGCAGCGTAGATGGCCGGACCCGCTCCTACAATGAGCAGTTCTTC	CASSVDGRTRSYNEQFF
.	.	TRBV2	TRBJ1-5	TGTGCCAGCAGTGATTGGGCAGGGGCTCAGCCCCAGCATTTT	CASSDWAGAQPQHF
.	few	TRBV20-1	TRBJ2-1	TGCAGTGCCCAGCGGCTCCCTAGGGATGAGCAGTTCTTC	CSAQRLPRDEQFF
TRBD2	.	TRBV7-2	TRBJ2-1	TGTGCCAGCAGCATGACTAGCGGGAGCTACAATGAGCAGTTCTTC	CASSMTSGSYNEQFF
.	.	TRBV6-1	TRBJ2-5	TGTGCCAGTCGCGGGGCCCCGGCCGAGACCCAGTACTTC	CASRGAPAETQYF
TRBD2	.	TRBV5-1	TRBJ2-5	TGCGCCAGCTTCAACCCCGGGGGGGGAGAACAAGAGACCCAGTACTTC	CASFNPGGGEQETQYF
TRBD2	many	TRBV12-3/TRBV12-4	TRBJ2-2	TGTGCCAGCAGTTTAGCGTGGGGCGGGAGTACCACCGGGGAGCTGTTTTTT	CASSLAWGGSTTGELFF
TRBD1	.	TRBV7-9	TRBJ2-2	TGTGCCAGCAGCTTAAGCGTGACAGGGGATACCGGGGAGCTGTTTTTT	CASSLSVTGDTGELFF
.	few	TRBV6-2/TRBV6-3	TRBJ2-1	TGTGCCAGCAGTCCCCACTTCAATCGTGGGCACAATGAGCAGTTCTTC	CASSPHFNRGHNEQFF
.	.	TRBV5-1	TRBJ2-3	TGCGCCAGCAGCTTGGGACAGAACACAGATACGCAGTATTTT	CASSLGQNTDTQYF
.	many	TRBV29-1	TRBJ1-3	TGCAGCGTAAGGTCCGACGGAAACACCATATATTTT	CSVRSDGNTIYF
.	.	TRBV11-2	TRBJ1-1	TGTGCCAGCAGCTTAGCCCCGGGTTACACTGAAGCTTTCTTT	CASSLAPGYTEAFF
.	.	TRBV3-1	TRBJ2-5	TGTGCCAGCAGCCAAGCTTTGGCTTCGGAGACCCAGTACTTC	CASSQALASETQYF
.	.	TRBV6-1	TRBJ2-3	TGTGCCAGCAGGCTTCGACAGGCTGCAACAGATACGCAGTATTTT	CASRLRQAATDTQYF
TRBD1	many	TRBV29-1	TRBJ2-5	TGCAGCGTCCCGGGACAGCTCCAAGAGACCCAGTACTTC	CSVPGQLQETQYF
.	many	TRBV12-3/TRBV12-4	TRBJ2-5	TGTGCCAGCAGTCCACGGACAGAAGAGACCCAGTACTTC	CASSPRTEETQYF
.	few	TRBV6-1	TRBJ2-7	TGTGCCAGCAGTAAAGGTGGGGGAAGCTCCTACGAGCAGTACTTC	CASSKGGGSSYEQYF
.	.	TRBV29-1	TRBJ2-5	TGCAGCGTTGAAGGAGGGACACTCGACCAAGAGACCCAGTACTTC	CSVEGGTLDQETQYF
TRBD2	.	TRBV20-1	TRBJ2-6	TGCAGTGCCCCTTTAGCGGGTATCTCTGGGGCCAACGTCCTGACTTTC	CSAPLAGISGANVLTF
TRBD2	.	TRBV20-1	TRBJ2-1	TGCAGTGCTAGCGATCCTAGCGGGGGGGATAATGAGCAGTTCTTC	CSASDPSGGDNEQFF
TRBD2	.	TRBV29-1	TRBJ2-3	TGCAGCGTCTCGGGACTAGCAGGACCAACAGATACGCAGTATTTT	CSVSGLAGPTDTQYF
TRBD2	.	TRBV27	TRBJ2-1	TGTGCCAGCAGTCTAGCGGGCCGCCTCTCCTACAATGAGCAGTTCTTC	CASSLAGRLSYNEQFF